This T cell receptor beta chain derives from a study of blood T cell dynamics during melanoma immunotherapy. Whole-study findings and limits: Unlike progressors, later disease-control patients had W3 repertoires gaining clonality or diversity. Whether repertoire-driving clones were melanoma-specific could not be determined.

The assay was immunoSEQ multiplex PCR, and TCRdb's table has in-frame clones only and misses some. Counted here are over 9,000 clones, nearly 90% occurring once; the ten biggest clones make up roughly 6%. Time point noted: week 3, after first cycle of checkpoint inhibitor. Blood was drawn before treatment and at week 3 after checkpoint blockade. Germline V gene lookup returns CDR1 LGHNA and CDR2 YNFKEQ. The V gene end was trimmed by 3 bases and the J gene end by 1 base; junction bases not matched to a gene: 5. This CDR3 comprises 15 residues. As to this clone: Its specificity is unknown.

The clonotype originates from a human donor with melanoma. This chain links TRBV4-2 with TRBJ1-1, with 7 bases that match TRBD1. The material was blood, obtained from a patient treated with checkpoint blockade. This CDR3 reads CASSHNRGPNTEAFF. CDR3 nucleotides: TGTGCCAGCAGCCACAACAGGGGACCGAACACTGAAGCTTTCTTT.